This TCR beta chain emerged from a study of T-cell reconstitution after alpha-beta-depleted transplantation in children. Findings and limits, study-wide: At one year after transplant, newly produced T cells mostly accounted for T-cell counts and diversity. Reportedly, alpha-beta T cells present about two months post-transplant originated from several hundred expanded clones of graft origin. Recipient T cells and thymic progenitors that survived gave rise to the high TCRbeta diversity observed at day 60 in some patients.

About this clonotype itself: Its antigen is undetermined.

The CDR3 is 13 residues long. V lost 1 base and J lost 6, with 8 bases in between. The germline CDR1 and CDR2 sequences are LGHNA and YSLEER. Unique molecular identifiers featured in how the TCRbeta library was prepared. TCRdb itself ran the PCR reads through MiXCR, one entry per CDR3 protein. The data hold around 190,000 distinct CDR3 sequences, with approximately 6.3% observed a single time. The sequence was obtained from a boy younger than 10 with acute lymphoblastic leukemia, due to receive a stem cell transplant. Sequences were derived from PBMCs, sampled before TCRalphabeta/CD19-depleted stem cell transplant. V is TRBV4-3 and J is TRBJ2-3, with D perhaps TRBD2 (6 bases). This CDR3 is CASSQAGADTQYF. DNA for the CDR3: TGCGCCAGCAGCCAAGCGGGAGCGGATACGCAGTATTTT.